This T cell receptor (beta chain) was documented in a study of regulatory T cells in long-lasting Graves disease. The study, taken as a whole, reports: Under persistent disease, TRBV28, TRBJ1-2 and TRBJ2-5 were used preferentially.

Construction of the TCR beta libraries employed iRepertoire HTBI primers in conjunction with Arm-PCR of CDR3 regions. TCRdb reanalysed the multiplex PCR reads using MiXCR and keeps one entry per CDR3 protein. The table lists approximately 360,000 distinct CDR3 sequences, 20% to 25% of them singletons. Noted time point: persistent/refractory GD, antithyroid drugs over 5 years with positive TRAb. Making the TCR library involved RNA that had been extracted from PBMCs. The V and J ends lost 0 bases and 7 bases respectively, with 6 bases between them. Germline values: CDR1 MNHEY, CDR2 SVGAGI. This CDR3 comprises 13 residues. The sample holds many counts of this clonotype. Its antigen is not known.

The sequence was collected from a woman between 35 and 50 years old with Graves disease. The chain uses TRBV6-5 and TRBJ1-4; D is unclear. Material: peripheral blood mononuclear cells (PBMCs), obtained when the disease was refractory, from a patient treated with antithyroid drugs. The CDR3 sequence is CASSYSVFEKLFF. The CDR3 bases are TGTGCCAGCAGTTACTCCGTTTTTGAAAAACTGTTTTTT.